These 22 T cell receptor beta chains share one sample of origin, sequenced in a study of beta chain features in type 1 diabetes. Investigators reverse transcribed all isolated RNA, so they sequenced expressed TCRB transcripts. Assay: immunoSEQ multiplex PCR; the TCRdb copy retains only in-frame clones and omits some. The table shows nearly 250,000 clones, with roughly 13% occurring only once. Sequencing used naive CD4+ T cells from blood. All receptors derive from a woman aged 40 to 50 in good health.

A few counts support this clone. The V and J genes are TRBV19 and TRBJ1-5; D is undetermined. V lost 3 bases, J lost 4 bases, and 10 bases lay in between. CDR3 length equals 14 residues. In germline, CDR1 is LNHDA, CDR2 SQIVND (reference sequence). The CDR3, as DNA: TGTGCCAGTAGTATTAAAAACGGGAATCAGCCCCAGCATTTT. Translated, it gives CASSIKNGNQPQHF.

This clone appeared a few times. This sequence joins TRBV5-1 and TRBJ2-2; 8 bases agree with TRBD1. This CDR3 is 16 amino acids long. Germline values: CDR1 SGHRS, CDR2 YFSETQ. V lost 0 bases and J lost 2; bases outside the gene matches: 3. CDR3 nucleotides: TGCGCCAGCAGCTTGGAACAGGGGGGAAACACCGGGGAGCTGTTTTTT. It translates to CASSLEQGGNTGELFF.

V usage is TRBV4-1 and J usage is TRBJ2-7; D might be TRBD2 (6 bases). Trimming removed 0 bases at V and 3 bases at J, with 15 bases between. Germline CDR1 is MGHRA and CDR2 is YSYEKL. The CDR3 extends over 16 amino acids. The CDR3 nucleotides are TGCGCCAGCAGCCAAGATCGGAGGGGTTCGGGCTACGAGCAGTACTTC. Residues: CASSQDRRGSGYEQYF.

A note on this clone: In the same sample, other DNA sequences code for this CDR3. J is TRBJ2-7 and V is TRBV5-1; TRBD1 agrees at 8 bases. This CDR3 spans 13 amino acids. The V segment lost 3 bases and the J segment 4 bases; nucleotides outside the gene matches: 3. CDR1 and CDR2 (germline): SGHRS, YFSETQ. This CDR3 is CASSSDRVYEQYF. The CDR3 DNA is TGCGCCAGCAGCTCGGACAGGGTTTACGAGCAGTACTTC.

The chain is built from TRBV2 and TRBJ2-6, with TRBD1 matching over 10 bases. Trimming took 6 bases from V and 4 from J; bases not matched to a gene: 15. The CDR3 sequence is 19 residues long. Germline V gene sequence: CDR1 SNHLY, CDR2 FYNNEI. This CDR3 is CASRGSWTGGHQGANVLTF. CDR3 in DNA: TGTGCCAGCAGAGGGTCTTGGACAGGGGGACATCAAGGGGCCAACGTCCTGACTTTC.

The chain carries TRBV7-2 and TRBJ2-3; 7 bases line up with TRBD1. This CDR3 contains 16 residues. V was clipped by 2 bases and J by 0 bases; unmatched bases: 5. In germline, CDR1 is SGHTA, CDR2 FQGNSA. This chain's CDR3 is CASSLIRTGSTDTQYF. The CDR3 nucleotides are TGTGCCAGCAGCTTAATTAGGACAGGAAGCACAGATACGCAGTATTTT.

This clone was seen a few times. The V call is TRBV7-9, the J call TRBJ1-1; 7 bases fit TRBD1. The V segment lost 5 bases and the J segment 5 bases; nucleotides outside the gene matches: 11. Germline-derived CDR1 and CDR2 are SEHNR and FQNEAQ (reference sequence). The CDR3 spans 15 residues. Written as DNA, the CDR3 is TGTGCCAGCAGCCCGCGGACAGGATCGAGGACTGAAGCTTTCTTT. It translates to CASSPRTGSRTEAFF.

The chain has TRBV5-4 and TRBJ1-2; TRBD1 is a possible D gene (6 bases). Trimming stripped 0 bases from V and 8 bases from J, with 11 bases between. The CDR3 runs to 13 residues. The germline V gene encodes CDR1 SGHNT and CDR2 YYREEE (reference sequence). The CDR3 DNA is TGTGCCAGCAGCTTGGGCAGGGGCTGGGGCTACACCTTC. Protein product: CASSLGRGWGYTF.

This clone was counted only a few times. This chain connects TRBV5-1 to TRBJ2-5; 8 bases match TRBD1. In germline, CDR1 is SGHRS, CDR2 YFSETQ. This CDR3 region has 15 residues. Trimming cost V 4 bases and J 5 bases; bases outside gene matches: 10. The CDR3 coding sequence is TGCGCCAGCAGCCTCGGGACAGGCCTCGGGGAGACCCAGTACTTC. This translates into CASSLGTGLGETQYF.

This chain uses TRBV10-3 with TRBJ1-1; D gene ambiguous. Germline V gene lookup returns CDR1 ENHRY and CDR2 SYGVKD. This CDR3 comprises 14 residues. The V end lost 10 bases, the J end lost 1 base, and 16 bases lay between the germline ends. CDR3 sequence: CATGGPQPNTEAFF. For the CDR3, the DNA is TGTGCCACCGGAGGTCCCCAGCCGAACACTGAAGCTTTCTTT.

The V and J genes are TRBV7-9 and TRBJ1-5; D is undetermined. Germline CDR1 and CDR2: SEHNR and FQNEAQ (reference sequence). This CDR3 has 14 amino acids. The germline V and J ends were trimmed by 1 base and 4 bases, with 8 bases remaining between them. The CDR3 DNA reads TGTGCCAGCAGCTTAGGGCTTCCTAATCAGCCCCAGCATTTT. Its translation is CASSLGLPNQPQHF.

This clone has a handful of counts. V is TRBV6-5 and J is TRBJ2-1; D may be TRBD2 (5 bases). V shed 0 bases and J shed 10 bases, with 16 bases lying between them. The CDR3 extends over 15 amino acids. Germline V CDR1 and CDR2: MNHEY, SVGAGI. The CDR3: CASSYSGEPMGEQFF. The CDR3 nucleotides are TGTGCCAGCAGTTACTCGGGAGAACCTATGGGGGAGCAGTTCTTC.

This clone was found many times. This chain joins TRBV12-5 and TRBJ1-5; possibly TRBD1 for D (6 bases). The CDR3 runs to 15 residues. The V gene's germline CDR1 is LGHNT and CDR2 FRNRAP. V was pared by 5 bases and J by 1 base, with 12 bases between. The CDR3 DNA reads as TGTGCTAGTGGTGAACCTAGGGGGAGCAATCAGCCCCAGCATTTT. It yields the protein CASGEPRGSNQPQHF.

The chain employs TRBV11-2 and TRBJ2-7; perhaps TRBD1 as D (6 bases). Germline CDR1 is SGHAT and CDR2 is FQNNGV. The V end was cut by 5 bases, the J end by 3 bases, with 17 bases between. The CDR3 consists of 15 residues. The DNA of the CDR3 is TGTGCCAGCAGCCCCGTGGGGACACCTTTCTACGAGCAGTACTTC. It yields the protein CASSPVGTPFYEQYF.

This clone was found a few times. The rearrangement joins TRBV4-1 to TRBJ2-7; D is unclear. V shed 0 bases and J shed 1 base, with 10 bases lying between them. The germline V gene has CDR1 MGHRA and CDR2 YSYEKL. The CDR3 runs 15 residues. DNA of the CDR3: TGCGCCAGCAGCCAAGATTGGCAGGTTTCCTACGAGCAGTACTTC. It is translated as CASSQDWQVSYEQYF.

This clone was detected only a few times. The V call is TRBV11-2, the J call TRBJ1-1, with no clear D. Germline lookup yields CDR1 SGHAT and CDR2 FQNNGV. The length of the CDR3 is 13 residues. The V end was cut by 4 bases, the J end by 5 bases, with 11 bases between. The CDR3 sequence: CASSYPGLTEAFF. For the CDR3, the DNA is TGTGCCAGCAGCTATCCAGGTTTGACTGAAGCTTTCTTT.

The chain carries TRBV9 and TRBJ2-7; 10 bases align to TRBD1. The CDR3 is 15 amino acids. Germline V gene lookup returns CDR1 SGDLS and CDR2 YYNGEE. The V segment lost 0 bases and the J segment 4 bases; nucleotides outside the gene matches: 4. CDR3 sequence: CASSVAGTGVYEQYF. The CDR3 coding sequence is TGTGCCAGCAGCGTAGCAGGGACAGGGGTATACGAGCAGTACTTC.

The chain recombines TRBV7-9 with TRBJ2-6, with D maybe TRBD1 (5 bases). CDR1 and CDR2 from the germline V gene are SEHNR and FQNEAQ (reference sequence). Trimming cost V 1 base and J 1 base, with 17 bases left between them. The CDR3 has 19 amino acids. This CDR3 is CASSLGWGRSASGANVLTF. CDR3 coding DNA: TGTGCCAGCAGCTTAGGATGGGGCCGGAGCGCGTCTGGGGCCAACGTCCTGACTTTC.

The rearrangement links TRBV29-1 to TRBJ1-1; 8 bases are shared with TRBD1. The V segment lost 7 bases and the J segment 4 bases; nucleotides outside the gene matches: 5. From germline, CDR1 is SQVTM and CDR2 ANQGSEA. CDR3 length: 12 amino acids. The CDR3 DNA follows: TGCAGCGGACAAACAGGGGGCACTGAAGCTTTCTTT. As protein: CSGQTGGTEAFF.

The V and J genes are TRBV7-9 and TRBJ1-6; 9 nucleotides match TRBD1. The CDR3 totals 14 residues. V was clipped by 5 bases and J by 10 bases; unmatched bases: 6. The germline CDR1 and CDR2 sequences are SEHNR and FQNEAQ (reference sequence). The CDR3 DNA reads as TGTGCCAGCAGCCAACAGGGGGCTGAATCACCCCTCCACTTT. Encoded protein: CASSQQGAESPLHF.

This clone was counted once. The rearrangement joins TRBV19 to TRBJ2-1, with TRBD2 matching over 7 bases. The CDR3 extends over 17 amino acids. Germline lookup yields CDR1 LNHDA and CDR2 SQIVND (reference sequence). Losses at the gene ends were 1 base for V and 12 bases for J; bases not matched to a gene: 18. CDR3 in amino acids: CASSIGPKWEGIVRQFF. In DNA form, the CDR3 reads TGTGCCAGTAGTATAGGGCCCAAGTGGGAGGGGATAGTAAGGCAGTTCTTC.

This chain links TRBV5-4 with TRBJ2-5; no clear D gene. The CDR3 covers 14 residues. CDR1 is SGHNT and CDR2 is YYREEE in the germline V gene (reference sequence). V dropped 0 bases and J dropped 3 bases, with 9 bases sitting between them. CDR3 in DNA: TGTGCCAGCAGCTTGGTACAGTCCGAAGAGACCCAGTACTTC. Protein product: CASSLVQSEETQYF. Full variable domain (missing parts from reference TRBV5-4 and TRBJ2-5): ETGVTQSPTHLIKTRGQQVTLRCSSQSGHNTVSWYQQALGQGPQFIFQYYREEENGRGNFPPRFSGLQFPNYSSELNVNALELDDSALYLCASSLVQSEETQYFGPGTRLLVL.